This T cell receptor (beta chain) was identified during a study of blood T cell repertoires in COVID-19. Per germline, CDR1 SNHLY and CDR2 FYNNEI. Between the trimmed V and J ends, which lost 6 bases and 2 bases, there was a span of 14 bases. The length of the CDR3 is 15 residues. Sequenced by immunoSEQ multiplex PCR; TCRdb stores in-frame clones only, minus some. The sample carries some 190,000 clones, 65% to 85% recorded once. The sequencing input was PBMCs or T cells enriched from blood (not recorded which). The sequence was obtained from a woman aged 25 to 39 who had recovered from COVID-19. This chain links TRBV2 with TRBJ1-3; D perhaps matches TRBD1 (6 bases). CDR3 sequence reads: CASSEIGQTGNTIYF. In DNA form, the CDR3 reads TGTGCCAGCAGCGAGATTGGACAGACTGGAAACACCATATATTTT.